Presented here are 32 T cell receptor beta chains from one specimen sequenced in a study of blood T cell repertoires in COVID-19. Method: immunoSEQ multiplex PCR; TCRdb's copy keeps in-frame clones and lacks some. The sample lists about 80,000 clones, approximately 88% occurring once. Sequencing was done on a sample of peripheral blood. These receptor sequences come from a woman of 80 years or more with acute or convalescent COVID-19.

This sequence joins TRBV6-6 and TRBJ1-1; D possibly corresponds to TRBD1 (5 bases). The CDR3 extends over 15 amino acids. The ends were cut back, 3 bases at V and 6 bases at J, with 17 bases in the middle. Germline CDR1 MNHNY, CDR2 SVGAGI (reference sequence). DNA for the CDR3: TGTGCCAGCAGTTATCAAAGTTCAGGGTTGGCTGAAGCTTTCTTT. It is translated as CASSYQSSGLAEAFF.

J is TRBJ2-2 and V is TRBV7-3; 8 bases line up with TRBD2. Germline CDR1 reads SGHTA; CDR2 reads FQGTGA. Trimming took 5 bases from V and 2 from J; bases not matched to a gene: 7. The CDR3 contains 16 residues. The CDR3 is CASSLPSGRNTGELFF. In nucleotides, the CDR3 is TGTGCCAGCAGCCTCCCTAGCGGGCGAAACACCGGGGAGCTGTTTTTT.

In DNA, the CDR3 is TGTGCCAGCACAAAAGCGGGACTCAGGAATGAGCAGTTCTTC. Its protein product is CASTKAGLRNEQFF. This rearrangement joins TRBV25-1 to TRBJ2-1, with 7 bases identical to TRBD2. Trimming at V came to 7 bases and at J to 7 bases, leaving 10 bases not matched to a gene. The CDR3 loop spans 14 amino acids. Germline values: CDR1 MGHDK, CDR2 SYGVNS. Drawing the rest from reference TRBV25-1 and TRBJ2-1, the complete variable domain is EADIYQTPRYLVIGTGKKITLECSQTMGHDKMYWYQQDPGMELHLIHYSYGVNSTEKGDLSSESTVSRIRTEHFPLTLESARPSHTSQYLCASTKAGLRNEQFFGPGTRLTVL.

A single count supports this clone. The chain combines TRBV18 with TRBJ1-5, with D perhaps matching TRBD1 (6 bases). Germline assignment: CDR1 KGHSH and CDR2 LQKENI. The CDR3 covers 14 residues. V dropped 4 bases and J dropped 1 base, with 8 bases sitting between them. The CDR3 DNA sequence: TGTGCCAGCTCACAACAGGGAAGCAATCAGCCCCAGCATTTT. Encoded protein: CASSQQGSNQPQHF.

V usage is TRBV15 and J usage is TRBJ2-7; D might be TRBD2 (6 bases). CDR3 length: 14 residues. CDR1 and CDR2 from the germline V gene are LNHNV and YYDKDF (reference sequence). Deletions cut 0 bases from V and 4 bases from J, with 10 bases between. CDR3 in amino acids: CATSRDPREYEQYF. For the CDR3, the DNA is TGTGCCACCAGCAGAGATCCCCGGGAGTACGAGCAGTACTTC.

The chain links TRBV6-5 to TRBJ2-7, with TRBD1 matching 7 bases. Germline values: CDR1 MNHEY, CDR2 SVGAGI. Unmatched junction bases numbered 13, after V lost 6 bases and J lost 5 bases. CDR3 size: 15 residues. The CDR3: CASRTLDRESNEQYF. In DNA form, the CDR3 reads TGTGCCAGCAGGACCCTAGACAGGGAATCGAACGAGCAGTACTTC.

The V call is TRBV10-3, the J call TRBJ2-7; a possible D gene is TRBD2 (5 bases). Trimming removed 3 bases at V and 4 bases at J, with 10 bases between. The CDR3 consists of 13 residues. Germline V gene lookup returns CDR1 ENHRY and CDR2 SYGVKD. For the CDR3, the DNA is TGTGCCATCAGTGAACCGGGAAAGTACGAGCAGTACTTC. Its translation is CAISEPGKYEQYF.

With regard to this clone: Additional DNA sequences in this sample encode the identical CDR3. The genes are TRBV28 and TRBJ1-1, with 8 bases fitting TRBD1. CDR1 MDHEN and CDR2 SYDVKM come from the germline V gene. J was trimmed by 5 bases and V by 6 bases; bases with no gene match: 5. There are 13 residues in the CDR3. The CDR3 spells CASSGTGRTEAFF. As DNA, the CDR3 is TGTGCCAGCAGCGGGACAGGCCGAACTGAAGCTTTCTTT.

Only a few counts were recorded for this clone. The rearrangement uses TRBV7-8 and TRBJ2-3; 7 bases fit TRBD2. Trimming at V came to 5 bases and at J to 5 bases, leaving 7 bases not matched to a gene. Per germline, CDR1 SGHVS and CDR2 FQNEAQ. The CDR3 totals 14 residues. CDR3: CASSPVTGGDTQYF. The DNA of the CDR3 is TGTGCCAGCAGCCCAGTGACGGGGGGAGATACGCAGTATTTT.

The V and J genes are TRBV5-1 and TRBJ1-1; 7 nucleotides match TRBD1. With 7 bases clipped from V and 11 bases from J, the junction kept 14 bases outside the gene matches. From germline, CDR1 is SGHRS and CDR2 YFSETQ. This CDR3 region has 13 residues. This CDR3 reads CASADPGQLTAFF. Here the CDR3 DNA reads TGCGCCAGCGCGGACCCGGGACAGCTCACGGCTTTCTTT.

This sequence joins TRBV6-6 and TRBJ2-7; D call uncertain. Trimming took off 6 bases at V and 7 bases at J, with 16 bases between the two ends. Germline CDR1 and CDR2: MNHNY and SVGAGI (reference sequence). The CDR3 is 13 residues long. The CDR3 nucleotides read TGTGCCAGCAGGGCTCCTAGTATGTGGGAGCAGTACTTC. This codes for CASRAPSMWEQYF.

The chain uses TRBV11-2 and TRBJ1-2; D gene unclear. This CDR3 is built from 13 residues. V dropped 0 bases and J dropped 4 bases, with 6 bases sitting between them. CDR1 SGHAT and CDR2 FQNNGV come from the germline V gene. CDR3 residues: CASSLEQIYGYTF. CDR3 coding DNA: TGTGCCAGCAGCTTAGAACAGATCTATGGCTACACCTTC.

CDR3 sequence: CASSVLGGTGELFF. Written as DNA, the CDR3 is TGCGCCAGCAGCGTCTTAGGGGGAACCGGGGAGCTGTTTTTT. The genes are TRBV5-1 and TRBJ2-2, with TRBD1 as a possible D gene (6 bases). There are 14 residues in the CDR3. V lost 4 bases to trimming and J lost 5 bases, with 12 bases between them. Germline V CDR1 and CDR2: SGHRS, YFSETQ.

In DNA form, the CDR3 reads TGTGCCAGCAGCTTAACCGGGGGCTACAATGAGCAGTTCTTC. Translating it yields CASSLTGGYNEQFF. The chain couples TRBV7-3 to TRBJ2-1; a possible D gene is TRBD2 (6 bases). Germline V gene lookup returns CDR1 SGHTA and CDR2 FQGTGA. Trimming left V 0 bases short and J 3 bases short, with 6 bases between. This CDR3 has 14 amino acids.

This chain uses TRBV29-1 with TRBJ1-1; the match to TRBD1 covers 7 bases. There are 14 residues in the CDR3. J lost 4 bases, V lost 7 bases, and 12 bases had no gene match. Germline CDR1 is SQVTM and CDR2 is ANQGSEA. CDR3 sequence reads: CSGQRQGIGTEAFF. For the CDR3, the DNA is TGCAGCGGGCAACGACAGGGTATCGGCACTGAAGCTTTCTTT.

This chain uses TRBV5-1 with TRBJ2-3, with D uncertain. The length of the CDR3 is 16 residues. V was shortened by 0 bases and J by 6 bases, with 17 bases between the two germline ends. The V gene's germline CDR1 is SGHRS and CDR2 YFSETQ. The CDR3 loop is CASSLVPLGTGDTQYF. CDR3 nucleotides: TGCGCCAGCAGCTTGGTACCCCTAGGAACTGGGGATACGCAGTATTTT.

The gene calls are TRBV7-9 and TRBJ2-1, with 11 bases matching TRBD2. The CDR3 loop spans 15 amino acids. Germline assignment: CDR1 SEHNR and CDR2 FQNEAQ (reference sequence). The V gene end was trimmed by 5 bases and the J gene end by 9 bases; junction bases not matched to a gene: 9. The DNA of the CDR3 is TGTGCCAGCAGCCTAATAGCGGGAGGGCCGTTTGAGCAGTTCTTC. Amino acids: CASSLIAGGPFEQFF.

This chain joins TRBV19 and TRBJ1-2; D gene ambiguous. Trimming removed 6 bases from V and 2 bases from J, with 16 bases in between. Germline lookup yields CDR1 LNHDA and CDR2 SQIVND (reference sequence). The CDR3 has 15 amino acids. The CDR3 bases are TGTGCCAGTAGCCCTGGGCTTACGGGAAACTATGGCTACACCTTC. Translating gives CASSPGLTGNYGYTF.

This clone has a single count. The J gene is TRBJ2-3, the V gene TRBV4-3, with 10 bases lining up with TRBD2. J lost 8 bases, V lost 0 bases, and 11 bases had no gene match. The CDR3 runs to 17 residues. The germline gives CDR1 LGHNA, CDR2 YSLEER. CDR3 nucleotides: TGCGCCAGCAGCCAAGATCGGAGCGGGGGGGCTTTAGCTACGCAGTATTTT. Translation gives CASSQDRSGGALATQYF.

The chain joins TRBV7-9 to TRBJ2-3; 10 bases are a match to TRBD2. V lost 4 bases to trimming and J lost 2 bases; unmatched junction nucleotides: 6. The germline gives CDR1 SEHNR, CDR2 FQNEAQ (reference sequence). The CDR3 length is 16 residues. CDR3 nucleotides: TGTGCCAGCAGCTCCACTAGCGGGGCCGTCACAGATACGCAGTATTTT. Its translation: CASSSTSGAVTDTQYF.

The J gene is TRBJ1-2, the V gene TRBV7-9, with D possibly being TRBD1 (6 bases). The germline CDR1 and CDR2 sequences are SEHNR and FQNEAQ (reference sequence). V gave up 5 bases and J gave up 4 bases, with 17 bases separating them. This CDR3 has 15 amino acids. CDR3: CASSLGTSGSYGYTF. The CDR3 bases are TGTGCCAGCAGCCTCGGGACATCAGGTAGCTATGGCTACACCTTC.

This clone was observed once. The chain combines TRBV27 with TRBJ1-3; 8 bases are shared with TRBD1. CDR1 and CDR2 (germline): MNHEY, SMNVEV (reference sequence). The CDR3 consists of 15 residues. The V and J ends lost 4 bases and 4 bases, in that order; junction bases with no gene match: 6. The CDR3 reads CASSSRQGNGNTIYF. CDR3 DNA: TGTGCCAGCAGTTCTCGACAGGGGAACGGAAACACCATATATTTT.

This chain links TRBV7-2 with TRBJ2-7; TRBD1 matches 7 bases. The CDR3 is made up of 13 amino acids. The germline CDR1 and CDR2 sequences are SGHTA and FQGNSA. The V segment lost 6 bases and the J segment 3 bases; nucleotides outside the gene matches: 5. This CDR3 is CASSTRQGYEQYF. DNA of the CDR3: TGTGCCAGCAGTACCCGACAGGGCTACGAGCAGTACTTC.

This clone was seen more than once but under ten times. V and J are TRBV4-2 and TRBJ1-1, with D unresolved. V was trimmed by 1 base and J by 0 bases, leaving 18 bases between them. The germline V gene has CDR1 LGHNA and CDR2 YNFKEQ. The CDR3 consists of 18 residues. CDR3 sequence (DNA): TGTGCCAGCAGCCAAGGGGTCGGCGGGCAGCGCGTGAACACTGAAGCTTTCTTT. Protein sequence: CASSQGVGGQRVNTEAFF.

The CDR3: CASSLTGGGGEKLFF. Here the CDR3 DNA reads TGCGCCAGCAGCTTGACTGGAGGGGGCGGCGAAAAACTGTTTTTT. This rearrangement joins TRBV5-1 to TRBJ1-4, with 7 bases matching TRBD1. The J segment lost 8 bases and the V segment lost 1 base, leaving 8 bases of the junction unmatched. The germline gives CDR1 SGHRS, CDR2 YFSETQ. The CDR3 is made up of 15 amino acids.

The rearrangement links TRBV29-1 to TRBJ2-1, with TRBD2 matching over 9 bases. V lost 7 bases, J lost 6 bases, and 7 bases stayed unmatched. Germline V gene lookup returns CDR1 SQVTM and CDR2 ANQGSEA. The CDR3 is 13 amino acids. The CDR3 loop reads CSAPGLAGNEQFF. CDR3 nucleotides: TGCAGCGCCCCGGGACTAGCAGGCAATGAGCAGTTCTTC.

The CDR3 coding sequence is TGTGCCAGCAGCCCCAGGGGTACGGACACTGAAGCTTTCTTT. It is translated as CASSPRGTDTEAFF. The chain has TRBV6-5 and TRBJ1-1, with a tentative D call TRBD1 (6 bases). V was trimmed by 6 bases and J by 3 bases, leaving 14 bases between them. CDR1 MNHEY and CDR2 SVGAGI come from the germline V gene. The CDR3 loop spans 14 amino acids.

The CDR3 sequence: CASSFGGRGNEKLFF. CDR3 nucleotide sequence: TGTGCCAGCAGTTTTGGTGGGCGGGGGAATGAAAAACTGTTTTTT. This chain joins TRBV27 and TRBJ1-4; D might be TRBD1 (5 bases). V was trimmed by 3 bases and J by 5 bases, leaving 13 bases between them. CDR1 MNHEY and CDR2 SMNVEV come from the germline V gene (reference sequence). The CDR3 consists of 15 residues.

This clone has only one observation. The chain joins TRBV7-9 to TRBJ2-7; D gene unclear. In germline, CDR1 is SEHNR, CDR2 FQNEAQ (reference sequence). The CDR3 is 12 amino acids. The V gene lost 4 bases and the J gene lost 0 bases, with 4 bases spanning the gap. CDR3 region: CASSSSSYEQYF. CDR3 nucleotides: TGTGCCAGCAGCTCTAGCTCCTACGAGCAGTACTTC.

The genes are TRBV6-5 and TRBJ1-1; maybe TRBD1 (5 bases). Trimming pared 6 bases from V and 3 bases from J, leaving 17 bases between. This CDR3 has 15 amino acids. Per the germline V gene, CDR1 is MNHEY and CDR2 is SVGAGI. The CDR3 DNA reads TGTGCCAGCAGCTCGACGCAGGGAGGGGACACTGAAGCTTTCTTT. This gives the protein CASSSTQGGDTEAFF.

This chain links TRBV19 with TRBJ2-5, with 11 bases that match TRBD2. CDR3 length: 17 amino acids. With V trimmed by 8 bases and J by 1 base, 12 bases remained unmatched. Germline V CDR1 and CDR2: LNHDA, SQIVND (reference sequence). The CDR3 DNA follows: TGTGCCAGTTCCCCTAGCGGGAGGACCAAACGCCAAGAGACCCAGTACTTC. Translating gives CASSPSGRTKRQETQYF.

This chain connects TRBV4-2 to TRBJ2-1, with a weak D call TRBD2 (6 bases). The CDR3 is made up of 16 amino acids. Trimming took 1 base from V and 0 from J, leaving 10 bases between them. In germline, CDR1 is LGHNA, CDR2 YNFKEQ. CDR3 region: CASSQVAVNSYNEQFF. CDR3 sequence (DNA): TGTGCCAGCAGCCAAGTAGCGGTCAACTCCTACAATGAGCAGTTCTTC.